This TCR beta chain was sequenced during a study of blood T cell repertoires in COVID-19. On the study more broadly: Sites in the United States, Italy and Spain provided acute and convalescent COVID-19 samples. T cells, B-cell-depleted T cells, or PBMCs provided the cDNA or gDNA that served as material.

Enrollment of patients from Seattle took place during active infection, with longitudinal follow-up. As originally analysed: Amplification with reference gene primers provided the estimates of nucleated cell counts. Data came from immunoSEQ multiplex PCR; TCRdb stores just in-frame clones and leaves some out. For V, J and clone size, that table is used; D and trimming come from the DNA. The sample lists under 400,000 clones, 75% to 90% occurring once. The CDR3 extends over 13 amino acids. CDR1 is KGHDR and CDR2 is SFDVKD in the germline V gene. Trimming left V 1 base short and J 1 base short, with 3 bases between.

This TCR derives from a woman in her twenties or thirties with COVID-19, enrolled during active disease. The gene calls are TRBV24-1 and TRBJ1-1; unclear D gene. Sequenced material: peripheral blood. The CDR3 DNA is TGTGCCACCAGTGATTTACAGAACACTGAAGCTTTCTTT. Translation: CATSDLQNTEAFF.